The 32 T cell receptor beta chains below all came from one sample that was sequenced in a study of blood T cell repertoires in COVID-19. Measured with immunoSEQ multiplex PCR; TCRdb has only the in-frame clones, and not every one. The data hold about 300,000 clones, with 80% to 90% observed a single time. Source material: PBMCs or T cells enriched from blood (not recorded which). The receptors here all came from a man aged 25 to 40 who had recovered from COVID-19.

V gene TRBV5-5 combines with J gene TRBJ1-3, with D unresolved. Germline lookup yields CDR1 SGHKS and CDR2 YYEKEE (reference sequence). V was clipped by 0 bases and J by 1 base, with 5 bases between them. The CDR3 is 14 amino acids. The CDR3 DNA reads as TGTGCCAGCAGCTTGGGAGGGTCTGGAAACACCATATATTTT. Translated: CASSLGGSGNTIYF.

This chain joins TRBV27 and TRBJ1-5; D not certain. Looked up from germline, CDR1 is MNHEY and CDR2 is SMNVEV (reference sequence). The CDR3 runs 13 residues. The germline V and J ends were trimmed by 3 bases and 6 bases, with 9 bases remaining between them. The CDR3 is CASSFQAVQPQHF. DNA for the CDR3: TGTGCCAGCAGTTTCCAGGCTGTTCAGCCCCAGCATTTT.

The rearrangement links TRBV7-9 to TRBJ1-6; a possible D gene is TRBD1 (6 bases). Germline V CDR1 and CDR2: SEHNR, FQNEAQ (reference sequence). CDR3 length: 15 amino acids. V was cut by 5 bases and J by 6 bases, with 14 bases left in between. The CDR3 region is CASSKTGGGNSPLHF. DNA of the CDR3: TGTGCCAGCAGCAAAACGGGAGGGGGTAATTCACCCCTCCACTTT.

This rearrangement joins TRBV6-5 to TRBJ2-5; D might be TRBD2 (6 bases). The germline V gene has CDR1 MNHEY and CDR2 SVGAGI. The CDR3 runs to 14 residues. V was shortened by 10 bases and J by 3 bases, with 18 bases between the two germline ends. CDR3 sequence reads: CATVGLGGEETQYF. The CDR3 bases are TGTGCCACCGTGGGGCTGGGGGGAGAAGAGACCCAGTACTTC.

V and J are TRBV7-8 and TRBJ1-2, with D tentatively TRBD1 (5 bases). This CDR3 comprises 17 residues. Germline CDR1 is SGHVS and CDR2 is FQNEAQ. Trimming removed 5 bases at V and 8 bases at J, with 27 bases between. Here the CDR3 reads CASSPLGGDLFSRGYTF. The CDR3 region has the DNA TGTGCCAGCAGCCCCCTCGGGGGGGACCTGTTTTCTAGGGGCTACACCTTC.

This rearrangement joins TRBV5-4 to TRBJ1-5; 9 bases match TRBD1. The germline V gene has CDR1 SGHNT and CDR2 YYREEE (reference sequence). V dropped 4 bases and J dropped 3; count of bases not matched to a gene: 5. CDR3 length: 15 amino acids. As DNA, the CDR3 is TGTGCCAGCAGCATACAGGGGGCCTACAATCAGCCCCAGCATTTT. It specifies CASSIQGAYNQPQHF.

In regard to this clone: Mismatch with germline at one junction end may stem from a read error. This chain connects TRBV2 to TRBJ2-7; possibly TRBD2 for D (6 bases). The CDR3 has 14 residues. The germline gives CDR1 SNHLY, CDR2 FYNNEI. CDR3 sequence (DNA): TGTGCCAGTATACTGGACCTGCGGGACGCGGGCAAGGGATTC. Amino acid sequence: CASILDLRDAGKGF.

This sequence joins TRBV7-9 and TRBJ1-4; D is undetermined. V dropped 1 base and J dropped 13 bases, with 10 bases sitting between them. This CDR3 is 12 amino acids long. Germline CDR1 is SEHNR and CDR2 is FQNEAQ (reference sequence). CDR3 amino acids: CASSLGSGLLFF. For the CDR3, the DNA is TGTGCCAGCAGCTTAGGCTCCGGTCTACTGTTTTTT.

The chain has TRBV9 and TRBJ1-2; 7 bases line up with TRBD1. CDR1 and CDR2 from the germline V gene are SGDLS and YYNGEE. The CDR3 sequence is 13 residues long. V was clipped by 0 bases and J by 8 bases; unmatched bases: 4. The CDR3 region has the DNA TGTGCCAGCAGCGTAGGGTTAGGGGGCGGCTACACCTTC. Protein sequence: CASSVGLGGGYTF.

The chain carries TRBV10-3 and TRBJ1-1; the D gene is possibly TRBD1 (6 bases). V was pared by 4 bases and J by 1 base, with 16 bases between. In germline, CDR1 is ENHRY, CDR2 SYGVKD. This CDR3 contains 16 residues. The DNA for the CDR3 is TGTGCCATCAGTGGGCCCGGGGGGCGCGAGAACACTGAAGCTTTCTTT. Translated: CAISGPGGRENTEAFF.

This sequence joins TRBV6-5 and TRBJ2-7; possibly TRBD2 for D (6 bases). The CDR3 covers 13 residues. With 6 bases removed from V and 4 bases from J, the gap between germline ends came to 13 bases. Germline CDR1 MNHEY, CDR2 SVGAGI. The CDR3 sequence: CASSLTRGYEQYF. CDR3 nucleotides: TGTGCCAGCAGCCTGACACGGGGGTACGAGCAGTACTTC.

The table lists this clone with a count of one. V is TRBV28 and J is TRBJ2-7; 9 bases fit TRBD2. V lost 3 bases, J lost 3 bases, and 0 bases stayed unmatched. Looked up from germline, CDR1 is MDHEN and CDR2 is SYDVKM. This CDR3 has 13 residues. CDR3 in amino acids: CASSFSGGYEQYF. The DNA of the CDR3 is TGTGCCAGCAGTTTTAGCGGGGGCTACGAGCAGTACTTC.

The chain links TRBV19 to TRBJ1-1; possible D gene TRBD1, 6 bases. Per the germline V gene, CDR1 is LNHDA and CDR2 is SQIVND (reference sequence). V lost 1 base and J lost 0, with 9 bases in between. The CDR3 extends over 15 amino acids. The CDR3 loop reads CASSIAGQMNTEAFF. In DNA, the CDR3 is TGTGCCAGTAGTATAGCCGGACAGATGAACACTGAAGCTTTCTTT.

V is TRBV28 and J is TRBJ1-5, with TRBD1 as a possible D gene (5 bases). With 7 bases removed from V and 7 bases from J, the gap between germline ends came to 20 bases. This CDR3 spans 15 amino acids. The germline gives CDR1 MDHEN, CDR2 SYDVKM. The CDR3 nucleotides read TGTGCCAGCACCATCCGGGGGAGGGGTGGACAGCCCCAGCATTTT. Translation gives CASTIRGRGGQPQHF.

V gene TRBV11-2 combines with J gene TRBJ1-3, with 8 bases fitting TRBD1. The CDR3 is 17 residues long. V lost 5 bases and J lost 9; bases outside the gene matches: 18. Germline V CDR1 and CDR2: SGHAT, FQNNGV. The CDR3 nucleotides read TGTGCCAGCAGCCCCGGGACAGGACGGCATTATGGGGGCACCATATATTTT. Residues: CASSPGTGRHYGGTIYF.

The V call is TRBV29-1, the J call TRBJ1-2, with unresolved D. This CDR3 region has 15 residues. The ends were cut back, 0 bases at V and 4 bases at J, with 15 bases in the middle. Per germline, CDR1 SQVTM and CDR2 ANQGSEA. The CDR3 sequence is CSVEDRRLLGYGYTF. The CDR3 nucleotides are TGCAGCGTTGAAGATCGAAGACTCCTTGGCTATGGCTACACCTTC.

The CDR3: CASSHRGGYGYTF. DNA of the CDR3: TGTGCCAGCAGCCACCGAGGCGGCTATGGCTACACCTTC. The rearrangement links TRBV3-1 (or the pseudogene TRBV3-2) to TRBJ1-2; D gene uncertain. The CDR3 has 13 residues. Germline V gene sequence: CDR1 LGHDT, CDR2 YNNKEL (reference sequence). Trimming left V 3 bases short and J 4 bases short, with 9 bases between.

This sequence joins TRBV4-2 and TRBJ1-4; D perhaps matches TRBD1 (6 bases). In germline, CDR1 is LGHNA, CDR2 YNFKEQ. CDR3 length: 15 residues. V shed 8 bases and J shed 4 bases, with 17 bases lying between them. The CDR3 loop reads CASWGPDRFNEKLFF. The CDR3 DNA sequence: TGTGCCAGCTGGGGGCCGGACAGATTTAATGAAAAACTGTTTTTT.

This clone was detected once. The chain carries TRBV11-2 and TRBJ1-2; D is undetermined. The CDR3 has 15 amino acids. Germline V gene lookup returns CDR1 SGHAT and CDR2 FQNNGV. Trimming took 5 bases from V and 0 from J, leaving 13 bases between them. For the CDR3, the DNA is TGTGCCAGCAGCCAGAGGCCCAGCTCTAACTATGGCTACACCTTC. This translates into CASSQRPSSNYGYTF. Full variable domain (outside the CDR3, taken from reference TRBV11-2 and TRBJ1-2): EAGVAQSPRYKIIEKRQSVAFWCNPISGHATLYWYQQILGQGPKLLIQFQNNGVVDDSQLPKDRFSAERLKGVDSTLKIQPAKLEDSAVYLCASSQRPSSNYGYTFGSGTRLTVV.

This sequence joins TRBV4-1 and TRBJ2-4, with D perhaps matching TRBD1 (5 bases). The V end lost 1 base, the J end lost 12 bases, and 13 bases lay between the germline ends. Germline V gene lookup returns CDR1 MGHRA and CDR2 YSYEKL. The CDR3 is 13 amino acids. The CDR3 nucleotides are TGCGCCAGCAGCCAAGGTTTGTACAGGAATCAGTACTTC. This translates into CASSQGLYRNQYF.

The CDR3 here is CASSKRLQGGLLNEQFF. DNA of the CDR3: TGTGCCAGCAGCAAACGCCTTCAGGGAGGTCTTCTTAATGAGCAGTTCTTC. V is TRBV21-1 and J is TRBJ2-1; the table gives TRBD2 as D, unverified against the DNA. TRBV21-1 corresponds to a pseudogene. CDR3 length equals 17 residues.

The CDR3 region has the DNA TGCGCCAGCAGCACGGACAGGAGCAACTACAATGAGCAGTTCTTC. Its translation is CASSTDRSNYNEQFF. The gene calls are TRBV5-1 and TRBJ2-1; the match to TRBD1 covers 7 bases. J lost 3 bases, V lost 4 bases, and 7 bases had no gene match. The CDR3 extends over 15 amino acids. The germline V gene has CDR1 SGHRS and CDR2 YFSETQ.

This sequence joins TRBV7-2 and TRBJ1-2; 9 nucleotides align to TRBD1. CDR1 SGHTA and CDR2 FQGNSA come from the germline V gene. This CDR3 is 15 amino acids long. After removal of 5 bases from V and 0 bases from J, the junction contained 4 bases not matched to a gene. The CDR3, as DNA: TGTGCCAGCAGCATACAGGGGGCGCCTAACTATGGCTACACCTTC. This gives the protein CASSIQGAPNYGYTF.

This chain connects TRBV28 to TRBJ2-7, with D perhaps TRBD1 (6 bases). The germline V gene encodes CDR1 MDHEN and CDR2 SYDVKM. This CDR3 comprises 14 residues. Trimming removed 7 bases at V and 2 bases at J, with 15 bases between. The CDR3 coding sequence is TGTGCCAGCATCCCCTTGACAGGTGCCTACGAGCAGTACTTC. It translates to CASIPLTGAYEQYF. Variable domain in full (rest from reference TRBV28 and TRBJ2-7): DVKVTQSSRYLVKRTGEKVFLECVQDMDHENMFWYRQDPGLGLRLIYFSYDVKMKEKGDIPEGYSVSREKKERFSLILESASTNQTSMYLCASIPLTGAYEQYFGPGTRLTVT.

The chain joins TRBV9 to TRBJ1-2; D call uncertain. Looked up from germline, CDR1 is SGDLS and CDR2 is YYNGEE. The V gene lost 2 bases and the J gene lost 0 bases, with 11 bases spanning the gap. The CDR3 is made up of 15 amino acids. CDR3 DNA: TGTGCCAGCAGCGTCTCGAGTTTGGCTAACTATGGCTACACCTTC. The encoded protein is CASSVSSLANYGYTF.

The chain combines TRBV5-4 with TRBJ2-3, with 9 bases aligning to TRBD2. The CDR3 spans 15 residues. The germline CDR1 and CDR2 sequences are SGHNT and YYREEE (reference sequence). J gave up 4 bases and V 2 bases, and 5 bases lay outside the gene matches. CDR3 nucleotides: TGTGCCAGCAGCTTTGGCGGGGGGGCCGCAGATACGCAGTATTTT. The encoded protein is CASSFGGGAADTQYF.

The CDR3 loop is CASSYRDRGLHTQYF. Written as DNA, the CDR3 is TGTGCCAGCAGCTACCGGGACAGGGGGCTCCATACGCAGTATTTT. V gene TRBV28 combines with J gene TRBJ2-3, with TRBD1 identical over 12 bases. V shed 6 bases and J 7 bases; nucleotides not matched to a gene: 8. Germline CDR1 is MDHEN and CDR2 is SYDVKM. The CDR3 is 15 residues long.

V and J are TRBV7-8 and TRBJ2-5; 11 bases align to TRBD1. Trimming at V came to 5 bases and at J to 4 bases, leaving 3 bases not matched to a gene. The CDR3 sequence is 14 residues long. Germline-derived CDR1 and CDR2 are SGHVS and FQNEAQ. In DNA, the CDR3 is TGTGCCAGCAGCCCAGGGACAGGGGGAGAGACCCAGTACTTC. This translates into CASSPGTGGETQYF.

J is TRBJ1-1 and V is TRBV23-1; D is perhaps TRBD1 (6 bases). TRBV23-1 is an ORF; its function is uncertain. V lost 2 bases and J 3 bases, leaving 13 bases between the germline ends. This CDR3 region has 15 residues. The CDR3 reads CASSQRDRTYTEAFF. The CDR3 coding sequence is TGCGCCAGCAGTCAACGCGACAGGACCTACACTGAAGCTTTCTTT.

This chain joins TRBV5-1 and TRBJ2-1; TRBD1 aligns across 9 bases. CDR1 is SGHRS, CDR2 YFSETQ, per germline. V lost 1 base and J lost 9; bases outside the gene matches: 5. This CDR3 has 14 residues. CDR3 protein: CASSLPRTGVEQFF. For the CDR3, the DNA is TGCGCCAGCAGCTTGCCGCGGACAGGGGTTGAGCAGTTCTTC.

This rearrangement joins TRBV27 to TRBJ1-1; D may be TRBD1 (5 bases). This CDR3 region has 14 residues. From germline, CDR1 is MNHEY and CDR2 SMNVEV (reference sequence). V was trimmed by 0 bases and J by 4 bases, leaving 9 bases between them. The CDR3 reads CASSLSSRVTEAFF. Here the CDR3 DNA reads TGTGCCAGCAGTTTATCGTCCAGGGTCACTGAAGCTTTCTTT.

V is TRBV5-1 and J is TRBJ1-3; maybe TRBD1 (5 bases). The germline gives CDR1 SGHRS, CDR2 YFSETQ. The CDR3 extends over 16 amino acids. V lost 0 bases and J 1 base, leaving 11 bases between the germline ends. CDR3 residues: CASSLERGLSGNTIYF. CDR3 sequence (DNA): TGCGCCAGCAGCTTGGAGCGGGGGTTGTCTGGAAACACCATATATTTT. Using reference TRBV5-1 and TRBJ1-3 for the parts outside the CDR3, the full variable domain is KAGVTQTPRYLIKTRGQQVTLSCSPISGHRSVSWYQQTPGQGLQFLFEYFSETQRNKGNFPGRFSGRQFSNSRSEMNVSTLELGDSALYLCASSLERGLSGNTIYFGEGSWLTVV.